Listed below are T cell receptor delta chains from one sample, sequenced in a study of Vδ1+ human thymocytes. TCRdb called clones from the multiplex PCR reads again using CATT. This table has about 75,000 delta-chain clones, about 35% appearing once. The source material was Vdelta1+ gamma-delta thymocytes from the thymus. The receptors were gathered from a boy under three years old who had congenital heart surgery. Each CDR3 is given with its conserved first and last residue. A D gene is named only where the DNA matches it firmly. The size of a clone is reported for some rows only, either as once, few or many, or as a class for expanded clones.

clone_size,v_call,j_call,d_call,cdr3_nt,cdr3_aa
.,TRDV1,TRDJ1,TRDD3,TGTGCTCTTGGGGAACTCCAGCACGTACTTGGGGGATACTACACCGATAAACTCATCTTT,CALGELQHVLGGYYTDKLIF
.,TRDV1,TRDJ1,.,TGTGCTCTTGGGGAACTAGGGGTTAAGTCCGCCTCCCGCCGCATCCGAGTACTCCGCATCACCGATAAACTCATCTTT,CALGELGVKSASRRIRVLRITDKLIF
few,TRDV1,TRDJ1,TRDD3,TGTGCTCTTGGGGAACTAGGGGCCCGGGCTCGACTGGGGAACTCATACACCGATAAACTCATCTTT,CALGELGARARLGNSYTDKLIF
.,TRDV1,TRDJ1,.,TGTGCTCTTGGGGGTCCCGGAGTTGATGGGTCGTACACCGATAAACTCATCTTT,CALGGPGVDGSYTDKLIF
.,TRDV1,TRDJ1,TRDD2,TGTGCTCTTGGGATTACCAACATTCCTACTAAGGGGTTAGGGCCCGATAAACTCATCTTT,CALGITNIPTKGLGPDKLIF
few,TRDV1,TRDJ1,.,TGTGCTCTTGGGGCGAAAAAGGGCTACTGGCCCGATAAACTCATCTTT,CALGAKKGYWPDKLIF
.,TRDV1,TRDJ1,.,TGTGCTCTTGGGGAACCAGCGGACCTGCTCTACTGGAGGACTGGTAAACTCATCTTT,CALGEPADLLYWRTGKLIF
.,TRDV1,TRDJ1,.,TGTGCTCTTGGGGCCTCTCCACTTGGTGGGGGTCCGTACACCGATAAACTCATCTTT,CALGASPLGGGPYTDKLIF
few,TRDV1,TRDJ1,TRDD3,TGTGCTCTTGGGGAACCCCACAATTACTGGGGGACCGTGTACACCGATAAACTCATCTTT,CALGEPHNYWGTVYTDKLIF
.,TRDV1,TRDJ1,TRDD2,TGTGCTCTTGGGGTTCCCTTCCTTACGTACAGGGTCGAGGAATACACCGATAAACTCATCTTT,CALGVPFLTYRVEEYTDKLIF
.,TRDV1,TRDJ1,TRDD3,TGTGCTCTTGGGGAACTAGTTTGGAATTTCCTACAAACGGGGGGATACAGGGCCACCGATAAACTCATCTTT,CALGELVWNFLQTGGYRATDKLIF
.,TRDV1,TRDJ1,TRDD3,TGTGCTCTTGGGTCCCCTGGGAGGACACTGGGGGATACGCGGGGTTGGTACACCGATAAACTCATCTTT,CALGSPGRTLGDTRGWYTDKLIF
.,TRDV1,TRDJ1,TRDD3,TGTGCTCTTGGGGAGCTTCCGCACCTACGGGTTACTGGGGGGCCCCCCAGGTACACCGATAAACTCATCTTT,CALGELPHLRVTGGPPRYTDKLIF
.,TRDV1,TRDJ1,TRDD3,TGTGCTCTTGGGAAACTTGGTCGGGGCCTGCAAAAATGGGGGATTCTTAAACTCATCTTT,CALGKLGRGLQKWGILKLIF
.,TRDV1,TRDJ1,TRDD3,TGTGCTGTAAAGTGGGGGATACTGAAGGGCACCGATAAACTCATCTTT,CAVKWGILKGTDKLIF
.,TRDV1,TRDJ1,TRDD3,TGTGCTCTTGGGGAAGGGACTTGGGTCCGGGCGCAACTGGGGGATAGGGTGAACACCGATAAACTCATCTTT,CALGEGTWVRAQLGDRVNTDKLIF
few,TRDV1,TRDJ1,TRDD3,TGTGCTCTTGGGCGAACTGGGGGATACTACTACACCGATAAACTCATCTTT,CALGRTGGYYYTDKLIF
.,TRDV3,TRDJ3,.,TGTGCTCCACCCTATGAAGTGGGGAGCTCCTGGGACACCCGACAGATGTTTTTC,CAPPYEVGSSWDTRQMFF
.,TRDV1,TRDJ1,TRDD3,TGTGCTCTTGGGGAACTATACTTGCTACTGGGGATATCTGACACCGATAAACTCATCTTT,CALGELYLLLGISDTDKLIF
.,TRDV1,TRDJ1,TRDD3,TGTGCTCTTGGGACCCTCCTCACTGGGGGACATTACACCGATAAACTCATCTTT,CALGTLLTGGHYTDKLIF